This is a list of T cell receptor beta chains from one sample in a study of cytotoxic CD8 clonotypes in ibrutinib-treated CLL. Data came from immunoSEQ multiplex PCR; TCRdb stores just in-frame clones and leaves some out. This table has about 140,000 clones, approximately 80% appearing once. This specimen consisted of PBMCs, obtained after 36 months of ibrutinib treatment. Source of these receptors: a human donor with chronic lymphocytic leukemia. The CDR3 runs from the conserved cysteine through the conserved F or W. The order of the fields is V gene, J gene, D gene, clone size, CDR3 protein, CDR3 DNA. A D gene is named only where the DNA matches it firmly. The size of a clone is reported for some rows only, either as once, few or many, or as a class for expanded clones.

V gene: TRBV5-1; J gene: TRBJ2-5; D gene: -; clone size: -; CDR3 protein: CASSPDVGQETQYF; CDR3 DNA: TGCGCCAGCAGCCCGGATGTCGGGCAAGAGACCCAGTACTTC
V gene: TRBV6-1; J gene: TRBJ1-6; D gene: -; clone size: once; CDR3 protein: CASTEWGVRRSPLHF; CDR3 DNA: TGTGCCAGCACGGAGTGGGGGGTACGGCGTTCACCCCTCCACTTT
V gene: TRBV2; J gene: TRBJ1-2; D gene: -; clone size: medium-sized; CDR3 protein: CASSARTAYGYTF; CDR3 DNA: TGTGCCAGCAGTGCCCGGACAGCCTATGGCTACACCTTC
V gene: TRBV5-1; J gene: TRBJ1-2; D gene: -; clone size: -; CDR3 protein: CASNPGGGNYGYTF; CDR3 DNA: TGCGCCAGCAACCCGGGGGGCGGGAACTATGGCTACACCTTC
V gene: TRBV5-4; J gene: TRBJ1-6; D gene: TRBD1; clone size: -; CDR3 protein: CASSWDRSNSPLHF; CDR3 DNA: TGTGCCAGCAGCTGGGACAGGAGCAATTCACCCCTCCACTTT
V gene: TRBV29-1; J gene: TRBJ2-7; D gene: -; clone size: few; CDR3 protein: CSVEDGTYEQYF; CDR3 DNA: TGCAGCGTTGAGGACGGGACCTACGAGCAGTACTTC
V gene: TRBV27; J gene: TRBJ2-1; D gene: -; clone size: -; CDR3 protein: CASSLTFYNEQFF; CDR3 DNA: TGTGCCAGCAGTTTAACCTTCTACAATGAGCAGTTCTTC
V gene: TRBV6-5; J gene: TRBJ1-6; D gene: -; clone size: few; CDR3 protein: CASRNHGTPGSPLHF; CDR3 DNA: TGTGCCAGCAGAAATCACGGGACTCCTGGATCACCCCTCCACTTT
V gene: TRBV4-2; J gene: TRBJ2-5; D gene: -; clone size: -; CDR3 protein: CASSQETRETQYF; CDR3 DNA: TGTGCCAGCAGCCAAGAAACCCGGGAGACCCAGTACTTC
V gene: TRBV25-1; J gene: TRBJ2-3; D gene: TRBD2; clone size: -; CDR3 protein: CASSEYFAGVYTDTQYF; CDR3 DNA: TGTGCCAGCAGTGAATATTTCGCGGGAGTCTACACAGATACGCAGTATTTT
V gene: TRBV6-6; J gene: TRBJ2-5; D gene: -; clone size: -; CDR3 protein: CASSYSRGVSQETQYF; CDR3 DNA: TGTGCCAGCAGTTACTCCAGGGGCGTGAGCCAAGAGACCCAGTACTTC
V gene: TRBV29-1; J gene: TRBJ1-2; D gene: -; clone size: -; CDR3 protein: CSVEAPGAAVRGYTF; CDR3 DNA: TGCAGCGTTGAAGCCCCGGGGGCGGCTGTTCGCGGCTACACCTTC
V gene: TRBV30; J gene: TRBJ1-4; D gene: -; clone size: -; CDR3 protein: CAWSVQRIGKLFF; CDR3 DNA: TGTGCCTGGAGTGTACAAAGGATCGGAAAACTGTTTTTT
V gene: TRBV30; J gene: TRBJ1-6; D gene: -; clone size: few; CDR3 protein: CAWSVLRTNSPLHF; CDR3 DNA: TGTGCCTGGAGTGTATTGCGGACCAATTCACCCCTCCACTTT
V gene: TRBV18; J gene: TRBJ2-5; D gene: -; clone size: -; CDR3 protein: CASSPPSSARETQYF; CDR3 DNA: TGTGCCAGCTCACCACCTTCATCAGCTAGGGAGACCCAGTACTTC
V gene: TRBV4-2; J gene: TRBJ2-2; D gene: TRBD2; clone size: few; CDR3 protein: CASSQDLLAPGELFF; CDR3 DNA: TGTGCCAGCAGCCAAGATCTACTAGCGCCCGGGGAGCTGTTTTTT
V gene: TRBV6-1; J gene: TRBJ1-1; D gene: -; clone size: -; CDR3 protein: CASSRELFTEAFF; CDR3 DNA: TGTGCCAGCAGTCGGGAGCTTTTCACTGAAGCTTTCTTT
V gene: TRBV6-5; J gene: TRBJ1-1; D gene: -; clone size: -; CDR3 protein: CALLLRGVTEAFF; CDR3 DNA: TGTGCCCTACTCCTACGTGGGGTCACTGAAGCTTTCTTT
V gene: TRBV14; J gene: TRBJ2-1; D gene: -; clone size: -; CDR3 protein: CASSTFSGTFSYNEQFF; CDR3 DNA: TGTGCCAGCAGCACCTTCTCAGGGACGTTCTCCTACAATGAGCAGTTCTTC
V gene: TRBV29-1; J gene: TRBJ2-5; D gene: -; clone size: -; CDR3 protein: CSVDDKETQYF; CDR3 DNA: TGCAGCGTTGACGACAAAGAGACCCAGTACTTC
V gene: TRBV5-1; J gene: TRBJ2-3; D gene: TRBD1; clone size: -; CDR3 protein: CASSRPGQNTDTQYF; CDR3 DNA: TGCGCCAGCAGCCGCCCGGGACAGAACACAGATACGCAGTATTTT
V gene: TRBV2; J gene: TRBJ1-4; D gene: -; clone size: -; CDR3 protein: CASSRANEKLFF; CDR3 DNA: TGTGCCAGTTCCCGGGCGAATGAAAAACTGTTTTTT
V gene: TRBV2; J gene: TRBJ1-1; D gene: -; clone size: few; CDR3 protein: CASRAGARNTEAFF; CDR3 DNA: TGTGCCAGCAGGGCGGGCGCCAGGAACACTGAAGCTTTCTTT
V gene: TRBV6-5; J gene: TRBJ2-7; D gene: TRBD1; clone size: -; CDR3 protein: CASGRQGSYEQYF; CDR3 DNA: TGTGCCAGCGGACGACAGGGGAGCTACGAGCAGTACTTC
V gene: TRBV2; J gene: TRBJ2-1; D gene: -; clone size: -; CDR3 protein: CASSGQPPLFNEQFF; CDR3 DNA: TGTGCCAGCAGTGGACAGCCTCCCTTATTCAATGAGCAGTTCTTC
V gene: TRBV7-9; J gene: TRBJ2-7; D gene: -; clone size: -; CDR3 protein: CASSLAHGSSYEQYF; CDR3 DNA: TGTGCCAGCAGCTTAGCGCACGGGAGCTCCTACGAGCAGTACTTC
V gene: TRBV7-9; J gene: TRBJ1-5; D gene: -; clone size: -; CDR3 protein: CASSLLSPGISNQPQHF; CDR3 DNA: TGTGCCAGCAGCTTATTGTCTCCAGGGATTAGCAATCAGCCCCAGCATTTT
V gene: TRBV2; J gene: TRBJ2-2; D gene: -; clone size: once; CDR3 protein: CASSESGASTGELFF; CDR3 DNA: TGTGCCAGCAGTGAATCTGGGGCCTCCACCGGGGAGCTGTTTTTT
V gene: TRBV7-9; J gene: TRBJ2-7; D gene: -; clone size: -; CDR3 protein: CASSPIGFHYEQYF; CDR3 DNA: TGTGCCAGCAGCCCGATAGGATTCCACTACGAGCAGTACTTC
V gene: TRBV6-5; J gene: TRBJ1-5; D gene: TRBD1; clone size: -; CDR3 protein: CASSSTGPNQPQHF; CDR3 DNA: TGTGCCAGCAGTTCGACAGGGCCAAATCAGCCCCAGCATTTT
V gene: TRBV4-2; J gene: TRBJ2-1; D gene: -; clone size: -; CDR3 protein: CASSQDIHEQFF; CDR3 DNA: TGTGCCAGCAGCCAAGATATCCATGAGCAGTTCTTC
V gene: TRBV27; J gene: TRBJ1-2; D gene: TRBD1; clone size: -; CDR3 protein: CASSSLDRPNYGYTF; CDR3 DNA: TGTGCCAGCAGTTCCCTGGACAGGCCGAACTATGGCTACACCTTC
V gene: TRBV29-1; J gene: TRBJ1-2; D gene: -; clone size: -; CDR3 protein: CSVVGGRYGYTF; CDR3 DNA: TGCAGCGTTGTTGGAGGGCGCTATGGCTACACCTTC
V gene: TRBV9; J gene: TRBJ2-1; D gene: TRBD2; clone size: -; CDR3 protein: CASSSRESRNEQFF; CDR3 DNA: TGTGCCAGCAGCTCGCGGGAGAGTCGCAATGAGCAGTTCTTC
V gene: TRBV10-3; J gene: TRBJ2-3; D gene: TRBD2; clone size: -; CDR3 protein: CAISESFGTSGDVTDTQYF; CDR3 DNA: TGTGCCATCAGTGAGTCATTTGGGACTAGCGGGGACGTCACAGATACGCAGTATTTT
V gene: TRBV7-9; J gene: TRBJ1-1; D gene: -; clone size: -; CDR3 protein: CASSLRGNTEAFF; CDR3 DNA: TGTGCCAGCAGCTTAAGAGGGAATACTGAAGCTTTCTTT
V gene: TRBV29-1; J gene: TRBJ1-1; D gene: -; clone size: -; CDR3 protein: CSAYRVFRTEAFF; CDR3 DNA: TGCAGCGCGTACAGGGTTTTCCGAACTGAAGCTTTCTTT
V gene: TRBV4-1; J gene: TRBJ1-3; D gene: -; clone size: -; CDR3 protein: CASSQEGNTIYF; CDR3 DNA: TGCGCCAGCAGCCAAGAAGGAAACACCATATATTTT
V gene: TRBV6-1; J gene: TRBJ1-5; D gene: TRBD1; clone size: -; CDR3 protein: CASSEMTGSINQPQHF; CDR3 DNA: TGTGCCAGCAGTGAAATGACAGGGAGTATCAATCAGCCCCAGCATTTT
V gene: TRBV7-7; J gene: TRBJ2-1; D gene: TRBD2; clone size: -; CDR3 protein: CASRQVSGGYNEQFF; CDR3 DNA: TGTGCCAGCAGACAAGTTAGCGGGGGTTACAATGAGCAGTTCTTC
V gene: TRBV9; J gene: TRBJ2-1; D gene: TRBD2; clone size: -; CDR3 protein: CASSVGRAVWDEQFF; CDR3 DNA: TGTGCCAGCAGCGTGGGGAGGGCGGTTTGGGATGAGCAGTTCTTC
V gene: TRBV18; J gene: TRBJ1-2; D gene: -; clone size: few; CDR3 protein: CASSPPSYQAYYGYTF; CDR3 DNA: TGTGCCAGCTCACCTCCGTCTTATCAGGCTTACTATGGCTACACCTTC
V gene: TRBV5-1; J gene: TRBJ2-5; D gene: -; clone size: -; CDR3 protein: CASSYGTVGTQYF; CDR3 DNA: TGCGCCAGCAGTTATGGGACTGTTGGGACCCAGTACTTC
V gene: TRBV5-6; J gene: TRBJ2-7; D gene: -; clone size: -; CDR3 protein: CASSWPRGASDEQYF; CDR3 DNA: TGTGCCAGCAGCTGGCCGAGGGGCGCGAGCGACGAGCAGTACTTC
V gene: TRBV7-8; J gene: TRBJ2-1; D gene: TRBD2; clone size: -; CDR3 protein: CASSYHWTSGNEQFF; CDR3 DNA: TGTGCCAGCAGCTACCATTGGACTAGCGGCAATGAGCAGTTCTTC